A single sample gave rise to the 13 T cell receptor beta chains below, sequenced in a study of cytomegalovirus exposure and HLA in healthy donors. Researchers ran the PCR with 60 Vbeta and 13 Jbeta primers. Generated by immunoSEQ multiplex PCR, the TCRdb table keeps only in-frame clones and is missing some. The table shows approximately 150,000 clones, with 80% occurring only once. Material for sequencing was PBMCs. Receptors originate from a man between 35 and 55 years old in good health and CMV-seronegative.

The chain is built from TRBV11-2 and TRBJ1-2; no definite D call. The CDR3 has 15 residues. Trimming took 4 bases from V and 2 from J, leaving 14 bases between them. Germline V gives CDR1 SGHAT, CDR2 FQNNGV. This CDR3 is CASSSYGSLNYGYTF. CDR3 sequence (DNA): TGTGCCAGCAGCTCATATGGGAGTCTCAACTATGGCTACACCTTC.

This clone is a singleton in its sample. The sample holds other DNA sequences that translate to the same CDR3. The J gene is TRBJ1-6, the V gene TRBV5-1, with D perhaps TRBD1 (5 bases). Germline CDR1 reads SGHRS; CDR2 reads YFSETQ. Trimming took 0 bases from V and 5 from J, leaving 6 bases between them. CDR3 length: 14 amino acids. CDR3 in amino acids: CASSLETDNSPLHF. The CDR3 region has the DNA TGCGCCAGCAGCTTGGAGACAGATAATTCACCCCTCCACTTT. The full variable domain, rest sourced from reference TRBV5-1 and TRBJ1-6, is KAGVTQTPRYLIKTRGQQVTLSCSPISGHRSVSWYQQTPGQGLQFLFEYFSETQRNKGNFPGRFSGRQFSNSRSEMNVSTLELGDSALYLCASSLETDNSPLHFGNGTRLTVT.

The rearrangement joins TRBV28 to TRBJ2-3; D unresolved. The germline CDR1 and CDR2 sequences are MDHEN and SYDVKM. CDR3 length: 16 amino acids. The ends were cut back, 7 bases at V and 4 bases at J, with 21 bases in the middle. The CDR3 DNA follows: TGTGCCAGCAATCCGGAGTTGAGAAACAAGGCAGATACGCAGTATTTT. Amino acid sequence: CASNPELRNKADTQYF.

This chain joins TRBV7-6 and TRBJ1-1; D uncertain. Germline V gene sequence: CDR1 SGHVS, CDR2 FNYEAQ. V shed 1 base and J shed 1 base, with 10 bases lying between them. This CDR3 spans 15 amino acids. Here the CDR3 DNA reads TGTGCCAGCAGCTTAGGAGGAGGGCCGAACACTGAAGCTTTCTTT. Translation: CASSLGGGPNTEAFF.

This chain uses TRBV27 with TRBJ2-3; 10 nucleotides align to TRBD1. The germline V gene has CDR1 MNHEY and CDR2 SMNVEV (reference sequence). The CDR3 consists of 16 residues. Losses at the gene ends were 10 bases for V and 0 bases for J; bases not matched to a gene: 10. CDR3 region: CATTPGTGASTDTQYF. CDR3 sequence (DNA): TGTGCCACCACCCCCGGGACAGGGGCCAGCACAGATACGCAGTATTTT.

The chain recombines TRBV5-4 with TRBJ2-5; a possible D gene is TRBD2 (6 bases). The CDR3 runs 14 residues. Trimming cost V 1 base and J 1 base, with 8 bases left between them. The germline CDR1 and CDR2 sequences are SGHNT and YYREEE (reference sequence). CDR3 DNA: TGTGCCAGCAGCTTGTCGGGGGTCCAAGAGACCCAGTACTTC. It is translated as CASSLSGVQETQYF.

The chain uses TRBV6-1 and TRBJ2-7, with a weak D call TRBD1 (7 bases). The germline CDR1 and CDR2 sequences are MNHNS and SASEGT. The CDR3 covers 14 residues. V dropped 6 bases and J dropped 4 bases, with 16 bases sitting between them. In DNA form, the CDR3 reads TGTGCCAGCAGCGGACAGGAAAGCGGGTACGAGCAGTACTTC. Its translation is CASSGQESGYEQYF.

This clone was detected only a few times. The chain uses TRBV6-5 and TRBJ1-1; D not resolved. Germline CDR1 reads MNHEY; CDR2 reads SVGAGI. The CDR3 is 13 amino acids. Deletions cut 2 bases from V and 5 bases from J, with 9 bases between. As DNA, the CDR3 is TGTGCCAGCAGTTACGAAGGGAGGACTGAAGCTTTCTTT. Residues: CASSYEGRTEAFF.

This clone was counted between two and nine times. V and J are TRBV18 and TRBJ1-2; 7 bases line up with TRBD1. The V and J ends lost 6 bases and 8 bases, in that order; junction bases with no gene match: 9. The V gene's germline CDR1 is KGHSH and CDR2 LQKENI. The CDR3 totals 13 residues. The CDR3 DNA follows: TGTGCCAGCTCGCCGGGACAGCCTAGCGGCTACACCTTC. It is translated as CASSPGQPSGYTF.

The V gene is TRBV19, the J gene TRBJ1-1; 8 bases map to TRBD1. The CDR3 is 14 amino acids. Germline CDR1 and CDR2: LNHDA and SQIVND (reference sequence). Trimming at V came to 9 bases and at J to 4 bases, leaving 10 bases not matched to a gene. For the CDR3, the DNA is TGTGCCAGCTACAGGGGGGGGGACTTCACTGAAGCTTTCTTT. It codes for CASYRGGDFTEAFF.

The rearrangement joins TRBV7-2 to TRBJ2-1; 16 nucleotides match TRBD2. There are 17 residues in the CDR3. Germline assignment: CDR1 SGHTA and CDR2 FQGNSA. J lost 7 bases, V lost 1 base, and 4 bases had no gene match. CDR3 in amino acids: CASSLVGTSGGGNEQFF. In DNA, the CDR3 is TGTGCCAGCAGCTTAGTTGGGACTAGCGGGGGGGGGAATGAGCAGTTCTTC.

V usage is TRBV28 and J usage is TRBJ1-1; a possible D gene is TRBD1 (6 bases). CDR3 size: 15 residues. Germline lookup yields CDR1 MDHEN and CDR2 SYDVKM. Deletions cut 3 bases from V and 0 bases from J, with 11 bases between. CDR3 DNA: TGTGCCAGCAGTTTTTCAAACAGGGTGAACACTGAAGCTTTCTTT. Protein product: CASSFSNRVNTEAFF.

This sequence joins TRBV7-2 and TRBJ2-5, with 9 bases matching TRBD1. The DNA end favors TRBJ2-7, so the J call may be wrong. The V gene's germline CDR1 is SGHTA and CDR2 FQGNSA. The CDR3 loop spans 15 amino acids. CDR3 sequence reads: CASSSAGTGINEQYF. The DNA for the CDR3 is TGTGCCAGCAGCTCGGCCGGGACAGGGATAAACGAGCAGTACTTC.